The clone carrying this T cell receptor (beta chain) was observed many times. Antigen: not known. Clinical symptoms, serum thyroxine, TRAb, thyroid ultrasound and orbital computed tomography were relied on for diagnosis. This entry is derived from a study of Graves' ophthalmopathy and Graves' hyperthyroidism. Across the whole study: Sampling took place at initial diagnosis, with peripheral blood obtained before any treatment.

Study results and caveats: Thyroid clonotypes that were expanded above 0.001 frequency mostly also appeared in blood. The model forecast ophthalmopathy progression, reaching about 70% sensitivity and approximately 72% specificity.

Between the trimmed V and J ends, which lost 0 bases and 3 bases, there was a span of 9 bases. CDR1 and CDR2 (germline): SGHDN, FVKESK. The CDR3 covers 14 residues. Scientists amplified the TCR beta CDR3 regions from RNA transcripts. In the first round, RT-PCR was carried out with HTBI primers, and a multiplex PCR formed the second round. TCRdb itself ran the multiplex PCR reads through MiXCR, one entry per CDR3 protein. This table holds a few hundred thousand distinct CDR3 sequences, approximately 15% found once. The chain is built from TRBV14 and TRBJ2-7, with D possibly being TRBD1 (6 bases). Specimen: peripheral blood. This clonotype was obtained from a woman aged 18-30 years with stable Graves' hyperthyroidism. The CDR3 protein is CASSQDPGDYEQYF. As DNA, the CDR3 is TGTGCCAGCAGCCAAGATCCAGGGGACTACGAGCAGTACTTC.